This T cell receptor (beta chain) was identified in a study of OX40 agonist ivuxolimab in advanced cancers. There are 12 residues in the CDR3. CDR1 is WNHNN, CDR2 SYGVQD, per germline (reference sequence). V dropped 5 bases and J dropped 5 bases, with 10 bases sitting between them. Clones were read by immunoSEQ multiplex PCR, and TCRdb kept only the in-frame ones, dropping some. In the table there are 34,000 or so clones, roughly 81% of which are singletons. With respect to this clone: The antigen is not known.

Study-level findings and limits: The study found that CD8+ T cells averaged more expanded clones than CD4+. Among expanded peripheral T cells, antigen specificity went undetermined.

The chain links TRBV10-1 to TRBJ2-7; perhaps TRBD1 as D (6 bases). This sequence was found in an adult with an advanced solid tumor such as melanoma, head and neck, liver or kidney cancer. The specimen was CD4+ or CD8+ T cells sorted from blood, collected in a trial of the OX40 agonist ivuxolimab. Written as DNA, the CDR3 is TGCGCCAGCAGTCCAGGGGTCCACGAGCAGTACTTC. Translation: CASSPGVHEQYF.